The present T cell receptor (beta chain) was sequenced within a study of blood T cell repertoires in COVID-19. CDR3 length: 15 amino acids. The V gene end was trimmed by 6 bases and the J gene end by 2 bases; junction bases not matched to a gene: 7. Germline V lookup: CDR1 PRHDT, CDR2 FYEKMQ (reference sequence). Per the original methods: Reference gene primer amplification gave nucleated cell count estimates. Generated by immunoSEQ multiplex PCR, the TCRdb table keeps only in-frame clones and is missing some. V and J calls and clone size are copied from that table; D and trimming were computed from the DNA. In the table there are 230,000 or so clones, roughly nine tenths of which are singletons.

The J gene is TRBJ1-1, the V gene TRBV13; the match to TRBD1 covers 9 bases. Sequenced sample: peripheral blood. The TCR sequence derives from a woman aged 40-49 years who had recovered from COVID-19. The CDR3 spells CASSPRDRANTEAFF. The CDR3 DNA sequence: TGTGCCAGCAGTCCCAGGGACAGGGCTAACACTGAAGCTTTCTTT.